Sequencing of this T cell receptor (beta chain) was carried out in a study of blood T cell repertoires in COVID-19. As for the study in general: Italy, Spain and the United States were the sources of the convalescent and acute COVID-19 samples. Sources were T cells, B-cell-depleted T cells, or PBMCs; the material itself was cDNA or gDNA.

Under the authors' procedure: Counts of nucleated cells, estimated from reference gene primer amplification, were obtained. The protocol was immunoSEQ multiplex PCR, while the TCRdb copy is restricted to in-frame clones and leaves out a portion. V and J calls plus clone size are reproduced from that table; the DNA served to infer D and trimming. The table lists some 210,000 clones, around 90% of them singletons. Germline V lookup: CDR1 MNHGY, CDR2 SAAAGT. V dropped 2 bases and J dropped 2 bases, with 12 bases sitting between them. The CDR3 sequence is 16 residues long. The clonotype was recovered from a young man with acute or convalescent COVID-19. Sequenced input: peripheral blood. The J gene is TRBJ2-2, the V gene TRBV6-8; D unresolved. This CDR3 reads CASSYPTPHNTGELFF. DNA for the CDR3: TGTGCCAGCAGTTACCCAACACCCCATAACACCGGGGAGCTGTTTTTT.